One sample yielded the 20 T cell receptor beta chains listed below, sequenced in a study of blood T cells in healthy people across ages. A J-beta primer mix and a sample-barcoded 5' primer were used in a second PCR of about 7 to 12 cycles. Each CDR3 protein gets one entry after TCRdb re-called the 5' RACE reads with MiXCR. Found here are 850,000 to 1,100,000 distinct CDR3 sequences, more than 30% of them singletons; the top ten hold 10% to 15%. Sequences were obtained from blood. The receptors derive from a man aged 18 to 35 in good health.

V usage is TRBV7-3 and J usage is TRBJ2-1; 8 bases fit TRBD2. Trimming removed 5 bases from V and 3 bases from J; junction bases left unmatched: 15. The CDR3 is made up of 18 amino acids. Germline assignment: CDR1 SGHTA and CDR2 FQGTGA. The CDR3 loop reads CASSRSGGLLSLYNEQFF. For the CDR3, the DNA is TGTGCCAGCAGCCGGAGCGGGGGCTTGCTATCTCTCTACAATGAGCAGTTCTTC.

This clonotype was seen a few times. The V gene is TRBV20-1, the J gene TRBJ1-4, with D possibly matching TRBD1 (6 bases). Per the germline V gene, CDR1 is DFQATT and CDR2 is SNEGSKA (reference sequence). The CDR3 consists of 17 residues. The V gene lost 3 bases and the J gene lost 0 bases, with 17 bases spanning the gap. CDR3 bases: TGCAGTGCTAGGCAATACAGGGATCATGCAACTAATGAAAAACTGTTTTTT. Encoded protein: CSARQYRDHATNEKLFF.

This clonotype was recorded at least ten times. The chain joins TRBV27 to TRBJ2-3; D gene uncertain. Trimming removed 4 bases at V and 6 bases at J, with 8 bases between. The CDR3 consists of 12 residues. Germline V CDR1 and CDR2: MNHEY, SMNVEV (reference sequence). CDR3 DNA: TGTGCCAGCAGTTCGCAGACCGATACGCAGTATTTT. This sequence encodes CASSSQTDTQYF.

The V gene is TRBV7-9, the J gene TRBJ2-1, with TRBD1 as a possible D gene (7 bases). Looked up from germline, CDR1 is SEHNR and CDR2 is FQNEAQ (reference sequence). V was trimmed by 2 bases and J by 5 bases, leaving 13 bases between them. The CDR3 is 15 amino acids. This CDR3 reads CASSLIAGQNNEQFF. DNA for the CDR3: TGTGCCAGCAGCTTAATTGCGGGACAGAACAATGAGCAGTTCTTC.

The rearrangement links TRBV3-1 to TRBJ2-7; the D is unclear. The CDR3 runs 15 residues. Trimming took 0 bases from V and 7 from J, leaving 16 bases between them. Germline V lookup: CDR1 LGHDT, CDR2 YNNKEL (reference sequence). The CDR3 DNA sequence: TGTGCCAGCAGCCAAGATCTAGGAGATCACAATGAGCAGTACTTC. Translating gives CASSQDLGDHNEQYF.

In the case of this clonotype: At one boundary the junction diverges from the germline segment, which might be a read error. The V call is TRBV4-1, the J call TRBJ2-3; 9 nucleotides match TRBD2. The CDR3 covers 16 residues. Germline CDR1 reads MGHRA; CDR2 reads YSYEKL. The DNA of the CDR3 is TGCGCCAGCAGCCAACCTTGCGGGGGGGACACAGATACGCGGTATTTT. Translated, it gives CASSQPCGGDTDTRYF.

Only a few counts were recorded for this clonotype. The V call is TRBV7-8, the J call TRBJ1-2, with D possibly being TRBD1 (5 bases). The CDR3 runs to 15 residues. The V end lost 1 base, the J end lost 2 bases, and 11 bases lay between the germline ends. Germline-derived CDR1 and CDR2 are SGHVS and FQNEAQ. CDR3 in amino acids: CASSLGDHRNYGYTF. CDR3 bases: TGTGCCAGCAGCTTAGGCGACCACAGGAACTATGGCTACACCTTC. The whole variable domain, remainder taken from reference TRBV7-8 and TRBJ1-2, is GAGVSQSPRYKVAKRGQDVALRCDPISGHVSLFWYQQALGQGPEFLTYFQNEAQLDKSGLPSDRFFAERPEGSVSTLKIQRTQQEDSAVYLCASSLGDHRNYGYTFGSGTRLTVV.

V is TRBV3-1 and J is TRBJ2-3; D possibly corresponds to TRBD2 (6 bases). Germline CDR1 LGHDT, CDR2 YNNKEL (reference sequence). V lost 7 bases to trimming and J lost 0 bases, with 20 bases between them. The CDR3 contains 17 residues. The CDR3 DNA reads as TGTGCCAGCACCGCCAAGTATGCGGGGCCAAGCACAGATACGCAGTATTTT. It codes for CASTAKYAGPSTDTQYF.

This clonotype turned up a few times. This chain joins TRBV21-1 and TRBJ2-1; no DNA check was done on the table's D call, TRBD1. TRBV21-1 is annotated as a pseudogene. The CDR3 consists of 15 residues. CDR3 loop: CASSIEQGVTNEQFF. CDR3 in DNA: TGTGCCAGCAGCATCGAACAGGGGGTGACCAATGAGCAGTTCTTC.

This clonotype was detected ten times or more. The chain is built from TRBV7-2 and TRBJ1-5; no reliable D call. V lost 2 bases to trimming and J lost 0 bases, with 8 bases between them. There are 15 residues in the CDR3. In germline, CDR1 is SGHTA, CDR2 FQGNSA. CDR3 sequence (DNA): TGTGCCAGCAGCTTATCCCGAGATAGCAATCAGCCCCAGCATTTT. It translates to CASSLSRDSNQPQHF.

This clonotype was detected a few times. The chain combines TRBV5-6 with TRBJ2-1; no clear D gene. CDR3 length equals 14 residues. V was shortened by 3 bases and J by 4 bases, with 11 bases between the two germline ends. Germline assignment: CDR1 SGHDT and CDR2 YYEEEE. The CDR3 loop reads CASSWTNDYNEQFF. The CDR3, as DNA: TGTGCCAGCAGCTGGACGAACGATTACAATGAGCAGTTCTTC.

The V call is TRBV5-1, the J call TRBJ1-1, with D maybe TRBD1 (6 bases). With 7 bases removed from V and 6 bases from J, the gap between germline ends came to 25 bases. CDR3 length equals 16 residues. Germline V gene data show CDR1 as SGHRS and CDR2 as YFSETQ. The chain's CDR3 is CASSADRDGSFAEAFF. CDR3 DNA: TGCGCCAGCTCCGCGGACAGAGACGGATCCTTCGCTGAAGCTTTCTTT.

The chain recombines TRBV5-1 with TRBJ2-5; TRBD2 aligns across 12 bases. Trimming at V came to 4 bases and at J to 5 bases, leaving 9 bases not matched to a gene. The CDR3 is 16 amino acids. Germline V CDR1 and CDR2: SGHRS, YFSETQ. The CDR3 coding sequence is TGCGCCAGCAGCCCGGGACTAGCGGGTTTCACCGAGACCCAGTACTTC. Its translation: CASSPGLAGFTETQYF.

The rearrangement links TRBV7-2 to TRBJ1-2; TRBD1 is a possible D gene (5 bases). With 5 bases removed from V and 4 bases from J, the gap between germline ends came to 11 bases. The V gene's germline CDR1 is SGHTA and CDR2 FQGNSA. This CDR3 spans 13 amino acids. The DNA for the CDR3 is TGTGCCAGCAGCCCCGGGGCTGTCTATGGCTACACCTTC. As protein: CASSPGAVYGYTF.

The J gene is TRBJ2-1, the V gene TRBV10-3; D uncertain. V was cut by 11 bases and J by 2 bases, with 10 bases left in between. Germline values: CDR1 ENHRY, CDR2 SYGVKD. The CDR3 is 12 residues long. CDR3 in DNA: TGTGCCGTAGCTGACACCTACAATGAGCAGTTCTTC. Translating gives CAVADTYNEQFF.

The CDR3 DNA sequence: TGCAGTGCTAGAGTGGACAGGGTTGGTCCCTACGAGCAGTACTTC. This encodes CSARVDRVGPYEQYF. The chain combines TRBV20-1 with TRBJ2-7; TRBD1 agrees at 8 bases. V shed 1 base and J 2 bases; nucleotides not matched to a gene: 7. CDR3 length equals 15 residues. Germline CDR1 and CDR2: DFQATT and SNEGSKA (reference sequence).

The chain uses TRBV6-2 or TRBV6-3 and TRBJ1-5, with TRBD1 identical over 9 bases. Germline V gene sequence: CDR1 MNHEY, CDR2 SVGEGT. The CDR3 is made up of 18 amino acids. The J segment lost 7 bases and the V segment lost 6 bases, leaving 19 bases of the junction unmatched. The CDR3 DNA follows: TGTGCCAGCAGCCGGAGGTCTCCGGGACAGGGAATAGAGCAGCCCCAGCATTTT. Protein product: CASSRRSPGQGIEQPQHF.

This clonotype was counted a few times. This chain connects TRBV29-1 to TRBJ1-5; D unresolved. In germline, CDR1 is SQVTM, CDR2 ANQGSEA. Trimming stripped 7 bases from V and 1 base from J, with 17 bases between. The CDR3 sequence is 15 residues long. Here the CDR3 DNA reads TGCAGCGCCCTAGAACCGGACGGAAGCAATCAGCCCCAGCATTTT. It is translated as CSALEPDGSNQPQHF. Based on the CDR3 plus reference TRBV29-1 and TRBJ1-5, the full variable domain is SAVISQKPSRDICQRGTSLTIQCQVDSQVTMMFWYRQQPGQSLTLIATANQGSEATYESGFVIDKFPISRPNLTFSTLTVSNMSPEDSSIYLCSALEPDGSNQPQHFGDGTRLSIL.

This clonotype was recorded many times. The chain carries TRBV6-1 and TRBJ2-7, with D tentatively TRBD1 or TRBD2 (5 bases each). The CDR3 contains 18 residues. Germline V gene sequence: CDR1 MNHNS, CDR2 SASEGT. Deletions cut 6 bases from V and 1 base from J, with 25 bases between. The CDR3 DNA reads TGTGCCAGCAGACGTCATGGGACCCCAGGGAAGGAGTCCTACGAGCAGTACTTC. This translates into CASRRHGTPGKESYEQYF.

The chain links TRBV6-2 or TRBV6-3 to TRBJ2-4; D gene unclear. The germline V and J ends were trimmed by 10 bases and 1 base, with 5 bases remaining between them. The CDR3 loop spans 11 amino acids. The germline CDR1 and CDR2 sequences are MNHEY and SVGEGT. The CDR3 region is CAIGAKNIQYF. In nucleotides, the CDR3 is TGTGCCATAGGGGCCAAAAACATTCAGTACTTC.